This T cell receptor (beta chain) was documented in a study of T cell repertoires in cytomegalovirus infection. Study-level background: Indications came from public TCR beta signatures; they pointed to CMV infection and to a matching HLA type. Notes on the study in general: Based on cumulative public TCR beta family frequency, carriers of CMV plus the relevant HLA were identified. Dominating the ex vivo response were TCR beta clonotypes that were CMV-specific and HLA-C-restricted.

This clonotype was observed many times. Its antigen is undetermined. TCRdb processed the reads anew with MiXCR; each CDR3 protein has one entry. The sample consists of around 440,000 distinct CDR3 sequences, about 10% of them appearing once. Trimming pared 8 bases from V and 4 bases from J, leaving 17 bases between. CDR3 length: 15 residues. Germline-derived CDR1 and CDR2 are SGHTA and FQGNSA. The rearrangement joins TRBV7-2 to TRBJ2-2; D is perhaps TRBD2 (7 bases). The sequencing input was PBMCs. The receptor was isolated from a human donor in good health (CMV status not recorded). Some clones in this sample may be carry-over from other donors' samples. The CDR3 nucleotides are TGTGCCAGCGTCTCTTCGGGGGGCAGCACCGGGGAGCTGTTTTTT. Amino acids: CASVSSGGSTGELFF.